In this sample, the clone carrying this T cell receptor beta chain turned up a few times. What it binds is not known. CDR3 length equals 14 residues. Trimming pared 3 bases from V and 7 bases from J, leaving 16 bases between. Germline V CDR1 and CDR2: SGHRS, YFSETQ. The sample comes from a study of response to subunit inactivated influenza vaccine. Findings of the study overall: After each seasonal influenza vaccination, few new T cells are recruited, the authors suggested.

From the RT-PCR reads, TCRdb called clonotypes with MiXCR, one entry per CDR3 protein. The profile shows over 650,000 distinct CDR3 sequences, less than 20% of them singletons. Sequencing used PBMCs from blood, obtained around 5 days after vaccination. The chain uses TRBV5-1 and TRBJ1-1, with a weak D call TRBD1 (6 bases). This sequence was found in a man aged 45 to 65 who received an inactivated influenza vaccine. As DNA, the CDR3 is TGCGCCAGCAGCTCCTCAATTCAGGGGATTGAAGCTTTCTTT. Amino acids: CASSSSIQGIEAFF.